This TCR beta chain was sequenced for a study of cytomegalovirus exposure and HLA in healthy donors. In regard to this clone: Antigen unknown.

Measured with immunoSEQ multiplex PCR; TCRdb has only the in-frame clones, and not every one. The table includes about 160,000 clones, 84% detected once. CDR3 size: 13 residues. Germline lookup yields CDR1 MNHEY and CDR2 SVGAGI. With V trimmed by 2 bases and J by 8 bases, 3 bases remained unmatched. Study findings and constraints: The tendency of first-cohort TCR clusters to co-occur in the 120 validation repertoires was identified by a subsequent analysis. Confirmation was obtained in vitro that three CMV-associated chains are specific for CMV antigens.

This clonotype was obtained from a man aged 25 to 40 in good health and CMV-seropositive. Source material: PBMCs. This chain connects TRBV6-5 to TRBJ2-1; TRBD2 aligns across 7 bases. The CDR3 DNA sequence: TGTGCCAGCAGTTACGGTGGGAGGGATGAGCAGTTCTTC. Translating gives CASSYGGRDEQFF.